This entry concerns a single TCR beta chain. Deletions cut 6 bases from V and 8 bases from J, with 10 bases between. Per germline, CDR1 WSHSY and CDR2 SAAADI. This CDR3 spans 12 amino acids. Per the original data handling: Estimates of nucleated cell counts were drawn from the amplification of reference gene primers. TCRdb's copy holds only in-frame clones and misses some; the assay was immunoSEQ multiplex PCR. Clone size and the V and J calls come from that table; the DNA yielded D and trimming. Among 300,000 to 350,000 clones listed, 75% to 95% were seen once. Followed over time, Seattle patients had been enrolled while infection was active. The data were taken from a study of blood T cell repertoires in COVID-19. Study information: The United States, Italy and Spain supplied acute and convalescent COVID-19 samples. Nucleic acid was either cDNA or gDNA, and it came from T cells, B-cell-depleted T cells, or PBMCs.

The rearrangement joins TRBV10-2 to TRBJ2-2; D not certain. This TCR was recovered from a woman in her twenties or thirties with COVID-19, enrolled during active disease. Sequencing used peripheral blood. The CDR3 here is CASRVPRGELFF. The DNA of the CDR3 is TGCGCCAGCAGGGTCCCTAGGGGGGAGCTGTTTTTT.